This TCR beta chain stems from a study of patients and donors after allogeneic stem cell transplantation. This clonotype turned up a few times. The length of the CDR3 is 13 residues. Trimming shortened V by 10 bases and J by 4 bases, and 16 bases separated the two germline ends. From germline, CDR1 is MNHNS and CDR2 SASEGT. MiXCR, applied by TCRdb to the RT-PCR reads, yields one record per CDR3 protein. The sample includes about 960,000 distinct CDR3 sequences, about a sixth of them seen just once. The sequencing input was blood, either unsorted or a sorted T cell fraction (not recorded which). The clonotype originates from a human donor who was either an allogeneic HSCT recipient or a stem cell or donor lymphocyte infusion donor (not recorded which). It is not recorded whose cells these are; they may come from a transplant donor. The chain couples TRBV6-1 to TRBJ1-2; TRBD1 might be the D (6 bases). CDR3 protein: CATAAGGAYGYTF. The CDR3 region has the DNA TGTGCCACAGCTGCCGGGGGGGCCTATGGCTACACCTTC.